The 32 T cell receptor beta chains listed next were all sequenced from one sample in a study of blood T cell repertoires in COVID-19. The assay was immunoSEQ multiplex PCR, and TCRdb's table has in-frame clones only and misses some. The sample contains tens of thousands of clones, roughly 85% of which appear only once. Sequences were obtained from peripheral blood. These receptors were taken from a human donor in a cohort sampled during active COVID-19.

Regarding this clone: Other DNA sequences in the same sample also yield this CDR3. The rearrangement uses TRBV3-1 (or the pseudogene TRBV3-2) and TRBJ1-3; D might be TRBD1 (6 bases). Trimming took off 6 bases at V and 0 bases at J, with 9 bases between the two ends. CDR1 and CDR2 from the germline V gene are LGHDT and YNNKEL (reference sequence). The length of the CDR3 is 14 residues. CDR3 sequence (DNA): TGTGCCAGCAGTCAGGACAGCTCTGGAAACACCATATATTTT. This gives the protein CASSQDSSGNTIYF.

This clone showed up just a few times. The CDR3 DNA sequence: TGTGCCAGCAGCTTAGGCGGGACAGGGGGATACGAGCAGTACTTC. Encoded protein: CASSLGGTGGYEQYF. The chain carries TRBV7-9 and TRBJ2-7; TRBD1 aligns across 11 bases. Germline CDR1 is SEHNR and CDR2 is FQNEAQ (reference sequence). Trimming cost V 1 base and J 4 bases; bases outside gene matches: 3. This CDR3 comprises 15 residues.

V and J are TRBV7-3 and TRBJ2-1; tentative D call: TRBD2 (6 bases). Germline V CDR1 and CDR2: SGHTA, FQGTGA. Between the trimmed V and J ends, which lost 3 bases and 0 bases, there was a span of 9 bases. The CDR3 has 15 residues. This CDR3 reads CASSFRGYSYNEQFF. In nucleotides, the CDR3 is TGTGCCAGCAGCTTTCGGGGGTACTCCTACAATGAGCAGTTCTTC.

The chain links TRBV11-2 to TRBJ1-3; D is undetermined. CDR3 length: 14 amino acids. The germline V and J ends were trimmed by 1 base and 4 bases, with 8 bases remaining between them. Per the germline V gene, CDR1 is SGHAT and CDR2 is FQNNGV. The CDR3: CASSLGRSGNTIYF. The CDR3 DNA sequence: TGTGCCAGCAGCTTAGGGCGGTCGGGAAACACCATATATTTT.

The chain is built from TRBV11-2 and TRBJ2-7, with TRBD1 matching over 7 bases. Germline CDR1 reads SGHAT; CDR2 reads FQNNGV. Losses at the gene ends were 3 bases for V and 7 bases for J; bases not matched to a gene: 12. The length of the CDR3 is 15 residues. The CDR3 DNA sequence: TGTGCCAGCAGCTTCAACAGCGGAGGCAGGGGGGAGCAGTACTTC. This translates into CASSFNSGGRGEQYF. Using reference TRBV11-2 and TRBJ2-7 for the parts outside the CDR3, the full variable domain is EAGVAQSPRYKIIEKRQSVAFWCNPISGHATLYWYQQILGQGPKLLIQFQNNGVVDDSQLPKDRFSAERLKGVDSTLKIQPAKLEDSAVYLCASSFNSGGRGEQYFGPGTRLTVT.

The V gene is TRBV29-1, the J gene TRBJ1-2; tentatively, D is TRBD1 (5 bases). The CDR3 length is 14 residues. Per the germline V gene, CDR1 is SQVTM and CDR2 is ANQGSEA. The ends were cut back, 0 bases at V and 5 bases at J, with 13 bases in the middle. CDR3 protein: CSVEDRARDYGYTF. The CDR3 DNA sequence: TGCAGCGTTGAAGATAGGGCCAGGGATTATGGCTACACCTTC.

CDR3 nucleotide sequence: TGTGCCAGCAGCCAAGATGTCGGGGGAGTAATTGGATCCGGGGAGCTGTTTTTT. This translates into CASSQDVGGVIGSGELFF. This chain uses TRBV4-2 with TRBJ2-2; D possibly corresponds to TRBD2 (6 bases). Germline values: CDR1 LGHNA, CDR2 YNFKEQ. V was shortened by 0 bases and J by 6 bases, with 20 bases between the two germline ends. The CDR3 has 18 amino acids.

The chain uses TRBV7-9 and TRBJ1-1; 8 bases line up with TRBD1. Trimming took 5 bases from V and 3 from J; bases not matched to a gene: 2. The germline V gene has CDR1 SEHNR and CDR2 FQNEAQ (reference sequence). This CDR3 contains 13 residues. CDR3 in DNA: TGTGCCAGCAGCCCACAGGGGGACACTGAAGCTTTCTTT. Encoded protein: CASSPQGDTEAFF.

The chain employs TRBV2 and TRBJ2-5; tentatively, D is TRBD1 (5 bases). This CDR3 has 15 residues. The germline V and J ends were trimmed by 7 bases and 2 bases, with 17 bases remaining between them. Looked up from germline, CDR1 is SNHLY and CDR2 is FYNNEI. The CDR3 nucleotides read TGTGCCAGCACCCCTACAGGACCCTTACAAGAGACCCAGTACTTC. Its protein product is CASTPTGPLQETQYF.

The chain couples TRBV10-3 to TRBJ1-6; no clear D gene. Trimming cost V 3 bases and J 2 bases, with 8 bases left between them. CDR1 is ENHRY, CDR2 SYGVKD, per germline. The CDR3 has 15 residues. The chain's CDR3 is CAISEEGTYNSPLHF. CDR3 coding DNA: TGTGCCATCAGTGAAGAGGGCACCTATAATTCACCCCTCCACTTT.

This chain connects TRBV5-4 to TRBJ1-2; D unclear. Germline-derived CDR1 and CDR2 are SGHNT and YYREEE (reference sequence). This CDR3 has 12 amino acids. V shed 4 bases and J shed 8 bases, with 12 bases lying between them. CDR3 in amino acids: CASSETVGGYTF. As DNA, the CDR3 is TGTGCCAGCAGCGAAACAGTGGGCGGCTACACCTTC.

The chain couples TRBV7-6 to TRBJ2-7, with TRBD2 as a possible D gene (5 bases). The CDR3 totals 14 residues. Trimming stripped 9 bases from V and 0 bases from J, with 15 bases between. CDR1 and CDR2 (germline): SGHVS, FNYEAQ. The CDR3: CASGLSVASYEQYF. CDR3 in DNA: TGTGCCAGTGGCCTTAGCGTAGCCTCCTACGAGCAGTACTTC.

The V call is TRBV30, the J call TRBJ2-5, with D tentatively TRBD1 (6 bases). This CDR3 is 15 amino acids long. Deletions cut 1 base from V and 0 bases from J, with 12 bases between. From germline, CDR1 is GTSNPN and CDR2 SVGIG (reference sequence). CDR3: CAWSGGGRYQETQYF. DNA for the CDR3: TGTGCCTGGAGTGGTGGGGGCCGGTACCAAGAGACCCAGTACTTC.

This clone appeared once. This chain connects TRBV5-1 to TRBJ1-6; no firm D call. Germline V gene lookup returns CDR1 SGHRS and CDR2 YFSETQ. The CDR3 has 12 amino acids. The ends were cut back, 7 bases at V and 7 bases at J, with 9 bases in the middle. In DNA, the CDR3 is TGCGCCAGCGCTACAGAGAATTCACCCCTCCACTTT. As protein: CASATENSPLHF.

J is TRBJ2-2 and V is TRBV3-1 (or the pseudogene TRBV3-2), with D perhaps TRBD1 (5 bases). CDR3 length: 14 amino acids. Germline V CDR1 and CDR2: LGHDT, YNNKEL (reference sequence). The ends were cut back, 5 bases at V and 6 bases at J, with 13 bases in the middle. Here the CDR3 reads CASSYATEAGELFF. The CDR3 DNA reads as TGTGCCAGCAGCTACGCGACAGAGGCCGGGGAGCTGTTTTTT.

The chain uses TRBV20-1 and TRBJ1-1; possible D gene TRBD1, 6 bases. This CDR3 spans 11 amino acids. V shed 4 bases and J shed 5 bases, with 8 bases lying between them. CDR1 and CDR2 (germline): DFQATT, SNEGSKA (reference sequence). The CDR3, as DNA: TGCAGTGCTACAGACAGGACTGAAGCTTTCTTT. As protein: CSATDRTEAFF.

This chain connects TRBV20-1 to TRBJ1-1; no firm D call. In germline, CDR1 is DFQATT, CDR2 SNEGSKA (reference sequence). The V end was cut by 3 bases, the J end by 1 base, with 18 bases between. This CDR3 has 16 amino acids. In DNA form, the CDR3 reads TGCAGTGCTAGTGCATTGGATTCGGGAACGAACACTGAAGCTTTCTTT. Its translation: CSASALDSGTNTEAFF.

This clone has only a few counts. The rearrangement links TRBV5-6 to TRBJ2-7; 7 nucleotides match TRBD2. CDR1 and CDR2 from the germline V gene are SGHDT and YYEEEE. The V gene end was trimmed by 4 bases and the J gene end by 3 bases; junction bases not matched to a gene: 10. The CDR3 extends over 15 amino acids. The CDR3 coding sequence is TGTGCCAGCAGCGCCTCAGCGGGACCCTTCTACGAGCAGTACTTC. Translated, it gives CASSASAGPFYEQYF.

V usage is TRBV5-6 and J usage is TRBJ1-5, with 12 bases matching TRBD1. V lost 2 bases to trimming and J lost 5 bases; unmatched junction nucleotides: 5. CDR1 and CDR2 (germline): SGHDT, YYEEEE. CDR3 length: 16 residues. The CDR3 protein is CASSFGTGGAYQPQHF. In DNA form, the CDR3 reads TGTGCCAGCAGCTTCGGGACAGGGGGCGCGTATCAGCCCCAGCATTTT.

The chain links TRBV5-1 to TRBJ2-1; 10 bases are shared with TRBD2. The germline V gene encodes CDR1 SGHRS and CDR2 YFSETQ. V lost 3 bases to trimming and J lost 2 bases; unmatched junction nucleotides: 5. The CDR3 loop spans 16 amino acids. In nucleotides, the CDR3 is TGCGCCAGCAGCTCGGGACTAGCGCAACCCTACAATGAGCAGTTCTTC. This sequence encodes CASSSGLAQPYNEQFF.

The rearrangement uses TRBV28 and TRBJ1-1; D is undetermined. The germline V gene has CDR1 MDHEN and CDR2 SYDVKM. V shed 4 bases and J shed 5 bases, with 5 bases lying between them. This CDR3 comprises 11 residues. The CDR3 DNA reads as TGTGCCAGCAGTTCTAGTACTGAAGCTTTCTTT. The encoded protein is CASSSSTEAFF.

This chain uses TRBV14 with TRBJ2-1; D is possibly TRBD2 (6 bases). The CDR3 consists of 16 residues. Germline values: CDR1 SGHDN, CDR2 FVKESK. V lost 4 bases and J 4 bases, leaving 17 bases between the germline ends. CDR3 in amino acids: CASSPLDGGKYNEQFF. The CDR3 DNA reads as TGTGCCAGCAGCCCGTTGGATGGCGGGAAATACAATGAGCAGTTCTTC.

The chain joins TRBV5-1 to TRBJ2-7; 8 bases align to TRBD2. CDR3 length: 16 amino acids. Per germline, CDR1 SGHRS and CDR2 YFSETQ. Unmatched junction bases numbered 7, after V lost 0 bases and J lost 2 bases. Here the CDR3 DNA reads TGCGCCAGCAGCTTGGGCAGTAATAGCGGGGCCTACGAGCAGTACTTC. Translated, it gives CASSLGSNSGAYEQYF.

This chain links TRBV6-5 with TRBJ1-5, with 7 bases aligning to TRBD1. The V gene's germline CDR1 is MNHEY and CDR2 SVGAGI. The CDR3 is made up of 15 amino acids. The ends lost 7 bases at V and 6 bases at J; junction bases unmatched: 12. The CDR3, as DNA: TGTGCCAGCACCCTTGGACAGGAGAGTAGTCAGCCCCAGCATTTT. Translating it yields CASTLGQESSQPQHF.

The chain combines TRBV3-1 (or the pseudogene TRBV3-2) with TRBJ1-2, with 8 positions matching TRBD1. V shed 6 bases and J 4 bases; nucleotides not matched to a gene: 4. Germline V gene sequence: CDR1 LGHDT, CDR2 YNNKEL (reference sequence). The CDR3 spans 13 residues. The CDR3 DNA reads TGTGCCAGCAGTGGACAGGGCGGCTATGGCTACACCTTC. Translation gives CASSGQGGYGYTF.

The chain links TRBV30 to TRBJ1-3; 9 bases are a match to TRBD1. CDR1 is GTSNPN, CDR2 SVGIG, per germline (reference sequence). The CDR3 contains 15 residues. The ends lost 1 base at V and 4 bases at J; junction bases unmatched: 5. In DNA, the CDR3 is TGTGCCTGGAGTGCCACAGGGGGCAAAGGAAACACCATATATTTT. It translates to CAWSATGGKGNTIYF.

Points on this clone: This sample also contains other DNA sequences that code for the same CDR3. This rearrangement joins TRBV5-1 to TRBJ2-7, with a tentative D call TRBD2 (6 bases). The length of the CDR3 is 12 residues. Looked up from germline, CDR1 is SGHRS and CDR2 is YFSETQ. Deletions cut 0 bases from V and 7 bases from J, with 8 bases between. CDR3 protein: CASSLGGGEQYF. In DNA form, the CDR3 reads TGCGCCAGCAGCTTGGGAGGAGGGGAGCAGTACTTC.

The chain carries TRBV5-4 and TRBJ2-2; 8 positions agree with TRBD2. Germline V gene sequence: CDR1 SGHNT, CDR2 YYREEE (reference sequence). The CDR3 runs 15 residues. The J segment lost 4 bases and the V segment lost 4 bases, leaving 6 bases of the junction unmatched. The CDR3 DNA is TGTGCCAGCAGCCCGGGACTAGTTACCACCGGGGAGCTGTTTTTT. This translates into CASSPGLVTTGELFF.

The chain employs TRBV29-1 and TRBJ2-7; TRBD1 matches at 11 bases. J was trimmed by 3 bases and V by 3 bases; bases with no gene match: 7. Germline-derived CDR1 and CDR2 are SQVTM and ANQGSEA. The length of the CDR3 is 15 residues. The CDR3 DNA sequence: TGCAGCGTTGAGTTGGGACAGGGGGTAGGCTACGAGCAGTACTTC. Protein: CSVELGQGVGYEQYF.

The chain has TRBV5-4 and TRBJ2-5, with 9 bases aligning to TRBD2. Germline lookup yields CDR1 SGHNT and CDR2 YYREEE (reference sequence). V shed 1 base and J 0 bases; nucleotides not matched to a gene: 1. This CDR3 is built from 15 residues. CDR3 sequence reads: CASSLRLADQETQYF. DNA for the CDR3: TGTGCCAGCAGCTTGAGACTAGCGGACCAAGAGACCCAGTACTTC.

The chain carries TRBV7-3 and TRBJ2-3; 11 bases align to TRBD2. The CDR3 has 16 amino acids. Germline CDR1 is SGHTA and CDR2 is FQGTGA. V gave up 4 bases and J gave up 5 bases; unmatched junction bases: 8. In DNA form, the CDR3 reads TGTGCCAGCAGCTCTGGTAGCGGGGGGGCCGGAGATACGCAGTATTTT. Amino acid sequence: CASSSGSGGAGDTQYF.

The V call is TRBV6-4, the J call TRBJ1-1; the D gene is possibly TRBD1 (5 bases). CDR3 length equals 13 residues. Germline V gives CDR1 MRHNA, CDR2 SNTAGT. V lost 6 bases, J lost 6 bases, and 14 bases lay in between. The DNA for the CDR3 is TGTGCCAGCAGAGTATCAGGGTCTGCTGAAGCTTTCTTT. Encoded protein: CASRVSGSAEAFF.